This T cell receptor beta chain was documented in a study of blood T cell repertoires in COVID-19. Study overall: Acute and convalescent COVID-19 samples came from the United States, Italy and Spain. The analysed material was cDNA or gDNA that came from T cells, B-cell-depleted T cells, or PBMCs.

In the authors' methods: Scientists estimated how many nucleated cells there were by amplifying reference gene primers. Sequencing used immunoSEQ multiplex PCR; TCRdb keeps in-frame clones, though not all of them. For V, J and clone size, that table is used; D and trimming come from the DNA. The data hold roughly 34,000 clones, with 88% observed a single time. The CDR3 consists of 16 residues. The V gene's germline CDR1 is SGHNT and CDR2 YYREEE (reference sequence). V lost 9 bases to trimming and J lost 4 bases, with 24 bases between them. The chain employs TRBV5-4 and TRBJ2-3; possible D gene TRBD2, 5 bases. The TCR originated in a man aged 55 to 70 with active COVID-19. The sequencing input was peripheral blood. CDR3: CATGDGAARTPDTQYF. The CDR3 DNA reads as TGTGCCACCGGGGATGGAGCGGCCCGAACCCCAGATACGCAGTATTTT.